Below, 5 T cell receptor beta chains from the same sample are listed, as sequenced in a study of blood T cell repertoires in COVID-19. TCRdb keeps only in-frame clones here, not all; method: immunoSEQ multiplex PCR. This table holds about 300,000 clones, 89% found once. Source material: peripheral blood. These receptors all come from a woman younger than 45 with COVID-19, enrolled during active disease.

This chain joins TRBV6-1 and TRBJ1-3; D gene unclear. Trimming stripped 3 bases from V and 5 bases from J, with 5 bases between. The V gene's germline CDR1 is MNHNS and CDR2 SASEGT. The CDR3 covers 12 residues. CDR3 in DNA: TGTGCCAGCAGTGACATTCGAAACACCATATATTTT. The encoded protein is CASSDIRNTIYF.

The J gene is TRBJ2-5, the V gene TRBV7-2; tentative D call: TRBD2 (6 bases). Germline V gene sequence: CDR1 SGHTA, CDR2 FQGNSA. V was pared by 3 bases and J by 1 base, with 9 bases between. CDR3 length: 14 amino acids. The CDR3 here is CASSLRGLQETQYF. The CDR3 nucleotides are TGTGCCAGCAGCTTGCGGGGCCTCCAAGAGACCCAGTACTTC.

The chain joins TRBV18 to TRBJ1-2; D is uncertain. CDR1 is KGHSH, CDR2 LQKENI, per germline. With 1 base removed from V and 4 bases from J, the gap between germline ends came to 7 bases. The CDR3 is 13 amino acids. The CDR3 protein is CASSPREIYGYTF. CDR3 coding DNA: TGTGCCAGCTCACCACGGGAGATCTATGGCTACACCTTC.

J is TRBJ2-7 and V is TRBV4-2; TRBD1 matches 7 bases. V trimming: 5 bases; J trimming: 3 bases; junction bases outside the gene matches: 10. CDR1 is LGHNA and CDR2 is YNFKEQ in the germline V gene. The CDR3 is 15 residues long. The CDR3 DNA reads as TGTGCCAGCAGCGTTTCTTTGGGACAGAACTACGAGCAGTACTTC. This encodes CASSVSLGQNYEQYF.

The chain recombines TRBV6-5 with TRBJ2-5; a weak D match, TRBD1 (5 bases). Germline V gene sequence: CDR1 MNHEY, CDR2 SVGAGI. The germline V and J ends were trimmed by 2 bases and 4 bases, with 14 bases remaining between them. This CDR3 is built from 15 residues. In nucleotides, the CDR3 is TGTGCCAGCAGTTACACCCTCCAGGGAAGAGAGACCCAGTACTTC. Translating gives CASSYTLQGRETQYF.